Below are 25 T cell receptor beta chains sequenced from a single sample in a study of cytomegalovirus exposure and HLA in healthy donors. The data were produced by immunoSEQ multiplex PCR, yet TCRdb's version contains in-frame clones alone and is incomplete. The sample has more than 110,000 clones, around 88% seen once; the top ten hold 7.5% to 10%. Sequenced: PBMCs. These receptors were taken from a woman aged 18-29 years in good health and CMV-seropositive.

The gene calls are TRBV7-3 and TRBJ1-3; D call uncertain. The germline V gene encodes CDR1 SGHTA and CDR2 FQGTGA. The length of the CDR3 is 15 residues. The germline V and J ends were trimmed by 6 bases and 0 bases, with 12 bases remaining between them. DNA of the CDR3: TGTGCCAGCAGTCTAGACGGAAGCTCTGGAAACACCATATATTTT. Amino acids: CASSLDGSSGNTIYF.

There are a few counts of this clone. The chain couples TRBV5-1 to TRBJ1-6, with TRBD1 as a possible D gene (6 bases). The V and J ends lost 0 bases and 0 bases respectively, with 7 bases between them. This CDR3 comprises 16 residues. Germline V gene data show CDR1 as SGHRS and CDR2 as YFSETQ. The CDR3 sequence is CASSLGGGSYNSPLHF. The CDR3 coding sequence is TGCGCCAGCAGCTTGGGAGGGGGCTCCTATAATTCACCCCTCCACTTT. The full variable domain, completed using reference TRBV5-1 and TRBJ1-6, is KAGVTQTPRYLIKTRGQQVTLSCSPISGHRSVSWYQQTPGQGLQFLFEYFSETQRNKGNFPGRFSGRQFSNSRSEMNVSTLELGDSALYLCASSLGGGSYNSPLHFGNGTRLTVT.

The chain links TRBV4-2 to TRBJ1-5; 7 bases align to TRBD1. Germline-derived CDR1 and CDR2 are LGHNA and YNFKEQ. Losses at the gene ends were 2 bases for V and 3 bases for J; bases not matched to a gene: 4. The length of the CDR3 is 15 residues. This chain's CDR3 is CASSQSGQFNQPQHF. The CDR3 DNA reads TGTGCCAGCAGCCAATCGGGACAGTTCAATCAGCCCCAGCATTTT.

The CDR3 is CASSEQGSTEAFF. For the CDR3, the DNA is TGTGCCAGTAGTGAACAGGGAAGCACTGAAGCTTTCTTT. The V and J genes are TRBV19 and TRBJ1-1; possible D gene TRBD1, 6 bases. Between the trimmed V and J ends, which lost 5 bases and 4 bases, there was a span of 11 bases. CDR1 and CDR2 (germline): LNHDA, SQIVND (reference sequence). This CDR3 has 13 residues.

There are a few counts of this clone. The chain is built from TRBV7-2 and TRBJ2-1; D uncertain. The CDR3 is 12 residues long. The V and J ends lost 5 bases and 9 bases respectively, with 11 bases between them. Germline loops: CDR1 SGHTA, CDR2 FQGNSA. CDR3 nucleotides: TGTGCCAGCAGCCCTACCCACAGTGAGCAGTTCTTC. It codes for CASSPTHSEQFF.

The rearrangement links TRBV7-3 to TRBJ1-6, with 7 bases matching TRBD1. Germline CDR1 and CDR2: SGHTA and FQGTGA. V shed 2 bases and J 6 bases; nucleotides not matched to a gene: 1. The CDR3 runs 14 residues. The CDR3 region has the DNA TGTGCCAGCAGCTTAGAGGGGGCTAATTCACCCCTCCACTTT. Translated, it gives CASSLEGANSPLHF.

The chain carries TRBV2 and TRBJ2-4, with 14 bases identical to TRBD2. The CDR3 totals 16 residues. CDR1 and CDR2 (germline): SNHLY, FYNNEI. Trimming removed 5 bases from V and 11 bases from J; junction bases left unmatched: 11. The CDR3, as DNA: TGTGCCAGCAGTCCGGGACTAGCGGGGGCCCTGGTAGTTCAGTACTTC. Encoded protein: CASSPGLAGALVVQYF.

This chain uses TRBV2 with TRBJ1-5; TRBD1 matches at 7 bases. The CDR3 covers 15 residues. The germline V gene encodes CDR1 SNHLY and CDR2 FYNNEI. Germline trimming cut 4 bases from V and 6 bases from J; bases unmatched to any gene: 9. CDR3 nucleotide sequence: TGTGCCAGCAGTGTTGACACAGGGGAGCGTCAGCCCCAGCATTTT. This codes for CASSVDTGERQPQHF.

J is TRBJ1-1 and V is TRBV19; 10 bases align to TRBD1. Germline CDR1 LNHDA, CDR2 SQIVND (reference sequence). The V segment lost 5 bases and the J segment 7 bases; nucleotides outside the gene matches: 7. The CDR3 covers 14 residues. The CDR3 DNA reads TGTGCCAGTAGTCGGGGACAGGGGCGTATTGAAGCTTTCTTT. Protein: CASSRGQGRIEAFF.

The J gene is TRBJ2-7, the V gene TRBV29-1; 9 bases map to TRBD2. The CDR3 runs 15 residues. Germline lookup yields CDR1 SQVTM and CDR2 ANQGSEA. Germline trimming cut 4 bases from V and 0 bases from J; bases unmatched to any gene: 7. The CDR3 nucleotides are TGCAGCGTTGTTCGTCTAGCGGGAATCTCCTACGAGCAGTACTTC. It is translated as CSVVRLAGISYEQYF.

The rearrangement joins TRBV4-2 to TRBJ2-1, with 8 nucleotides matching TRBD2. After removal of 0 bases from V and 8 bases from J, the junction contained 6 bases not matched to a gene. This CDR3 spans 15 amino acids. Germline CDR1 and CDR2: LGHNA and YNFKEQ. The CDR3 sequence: CASSQDRGGRDEQFF. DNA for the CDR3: TGTGCCAGCAGCCAAGATCGCGGGGGGCGAGATGAGCAGTTCTTC.

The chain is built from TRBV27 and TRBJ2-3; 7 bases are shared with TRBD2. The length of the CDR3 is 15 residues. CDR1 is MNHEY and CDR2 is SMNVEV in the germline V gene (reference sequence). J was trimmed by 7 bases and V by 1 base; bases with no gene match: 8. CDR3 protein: CASSLWTREGYTQYF. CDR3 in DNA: TGTGCCAGCAGTTTATGGACTAGGGAGGGGTATACGCAGTATTTT.

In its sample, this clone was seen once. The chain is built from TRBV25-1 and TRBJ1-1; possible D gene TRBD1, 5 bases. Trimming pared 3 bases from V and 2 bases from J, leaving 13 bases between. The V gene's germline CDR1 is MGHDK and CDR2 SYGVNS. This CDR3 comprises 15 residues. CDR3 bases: TGTGCCAGCAGTGAGGGGGGTCGGTCAAACACTGAAGCTTTCTTT. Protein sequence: CASSEGGRSNTEAFF.

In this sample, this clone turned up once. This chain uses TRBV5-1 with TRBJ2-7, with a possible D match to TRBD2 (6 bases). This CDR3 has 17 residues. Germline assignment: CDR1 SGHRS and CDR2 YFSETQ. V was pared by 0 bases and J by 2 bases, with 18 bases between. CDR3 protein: CASSLVGSLGTPYEQYF. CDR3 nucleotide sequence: TGCGCCAGCAGCTTGGTTGGCAGCCTAGGGACTCCCTACGAGCAGTACTTC.

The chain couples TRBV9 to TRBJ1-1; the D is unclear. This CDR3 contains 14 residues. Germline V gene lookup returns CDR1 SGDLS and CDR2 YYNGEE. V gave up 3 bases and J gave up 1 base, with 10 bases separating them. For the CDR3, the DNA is TGTGCCAGCAGCGCACAGCATTCGAACACTGAAGCTTTCTTT. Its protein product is CASSAQHSNTEAFF.

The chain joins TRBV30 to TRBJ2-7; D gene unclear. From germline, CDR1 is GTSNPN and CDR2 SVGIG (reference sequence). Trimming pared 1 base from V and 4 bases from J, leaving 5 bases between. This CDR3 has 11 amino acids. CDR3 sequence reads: CAWSDRYEQYF. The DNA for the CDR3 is TGTGCCTGGAGTGACCGGTACGAGCAGTACTTC. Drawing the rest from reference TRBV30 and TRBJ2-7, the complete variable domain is SQTIHQWPATLVQPVGSPLSLECTVEGTSNPNLYWYRQAAGRGLQLLFYSVGIGQISSEVPQNLSASRPQDRQFILSSKKLLLSDSGFYLCAWSDRYEQYFGPGTRLTVT.

CDR3 DNA sequence: TGTGCCAGCAGCCTCACTAGCGGGAGTTACACCGGGGAGCTGTTTTTT. Encoded protein: CASSLTSGSYTGELFF. The J gene is TRBJ2-2, the V gene TRBV9; 11 bases fit TRBD2. The CDR3 sequence is 16 residues long. Losses at the gene ends were 4 bases for V and 3 bases for J; bases not matched to a gene: 5. CDR1 and CDR2 (germline): SGDLS, YYNGEE.

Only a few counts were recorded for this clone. The DNA of the CDR3 is TGTGCCACCGACGCAGGGGCTAGTGAAAAACTGTTTTTT. This gives the protein CATDAGASEKLFF. The chain joins TRBV28 to TRBJ1-4; a possible D gene is TRBD1 (6 bases). The CDR3 is made up of 13 amino acids. Germline-derived CDR1 and CDR2 are MDHEN and SYDVKM. V lost 10 bases and J lost 7, with 16 bases in between.

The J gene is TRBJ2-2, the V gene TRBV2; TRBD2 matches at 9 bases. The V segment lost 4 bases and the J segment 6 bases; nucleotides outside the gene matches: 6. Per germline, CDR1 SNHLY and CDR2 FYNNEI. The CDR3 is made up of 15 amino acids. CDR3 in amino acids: CASSASGKGAGELFF. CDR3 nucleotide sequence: TGTGCCAGCAGTGCTAGCGGGAAAGGTGCCGGGGAGCTGTTTTTT. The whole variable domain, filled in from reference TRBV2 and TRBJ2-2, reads EPEVTQTPSHQVTQMGQEVILRCVPISNHLYFYWYRQILGQKVEFLVSFYNNEISEKSEIFDDQFSVERPDGSNFTLKIRSTKLEDSAMYFCASSASGKGAGELFFGEGSRLTVL.

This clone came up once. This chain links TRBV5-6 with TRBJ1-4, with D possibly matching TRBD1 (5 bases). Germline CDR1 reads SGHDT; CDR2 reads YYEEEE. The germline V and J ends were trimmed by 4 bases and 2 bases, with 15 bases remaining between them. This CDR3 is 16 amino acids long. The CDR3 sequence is CASSRTPTDTNEKLFF. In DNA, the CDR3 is TGTGCCAGCAGCCGTACCCCGACAGACACTAATGAAAAACTGTTTTTT.

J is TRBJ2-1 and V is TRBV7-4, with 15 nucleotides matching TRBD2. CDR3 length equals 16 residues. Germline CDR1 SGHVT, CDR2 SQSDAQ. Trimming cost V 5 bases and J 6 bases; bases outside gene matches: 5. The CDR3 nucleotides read TGTGCCAGCAGCCGCCGGACTAGCGGGGGGGGCAATGAGCAGTTCTTC. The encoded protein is CASSRRTSGGGNEQFF.

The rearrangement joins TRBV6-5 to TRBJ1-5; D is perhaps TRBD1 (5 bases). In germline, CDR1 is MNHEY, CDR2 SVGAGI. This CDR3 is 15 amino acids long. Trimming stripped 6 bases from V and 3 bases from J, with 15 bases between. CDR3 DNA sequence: TGTGCCAGCAGGCAGGGATTGGGCTACAATCAGCCCCAGCATTTT. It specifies CASRQGLGYNQPQHF.

CDR3 residues: CASSPRPSGGYEQYF. The DNA of the CDR3 is TGTGCCAGCAGTCCGCGTCCTAGCGGGGGCTACGAGCAGTACTTC. The V call is TRBV27, the J call TRBJ2-7, with 10 bases fitting TRBD2. Germline CDR1 MNHEY, CDR2 SMNVEV (reference sequence). CDR3 length: 15 amino acids. The V gene end was trimmed by 5 bases and the J gene end by 3 bases; junction bases not matched to a gene: 7.

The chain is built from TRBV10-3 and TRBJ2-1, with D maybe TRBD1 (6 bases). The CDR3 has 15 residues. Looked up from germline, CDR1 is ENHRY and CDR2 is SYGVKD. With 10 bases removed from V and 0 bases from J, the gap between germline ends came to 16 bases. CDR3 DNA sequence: TGTGCCACCTACCAACAGGGCGTCTCCTACAATGAGCAGTTCTTC. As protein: CATYQQGVSYNEQFF.

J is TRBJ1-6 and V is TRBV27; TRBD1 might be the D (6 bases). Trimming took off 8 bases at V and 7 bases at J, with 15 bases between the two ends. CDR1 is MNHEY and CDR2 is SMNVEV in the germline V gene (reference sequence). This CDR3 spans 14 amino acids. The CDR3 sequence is CASLKKGENSPLHF. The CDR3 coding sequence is TGTGCCAGCCTGAAAAAGGGGGAAAATTCACCCCTCCACTTT.